Reported below is one TCR beta chain. This specimen belongs to a study of blood T cells in healthy people across ages. CDR3 length: 15 amino acids. Germline CDR1 and CDR2: DFQATT and SNEGSKA (reference sequence). J gave up 0 bases and V 5 bases, and 6 bases lay outside the gene matches. Alongside a J-beta primer mix, a sample-barcoded 5' primer served in a second PCR lasting about 7 to 11 cycles. A single record per CDR3 protein comes from TCRdb applying MiXCR to the 5' RACE reads. Altogether 700,000 to 850,000 distinct CDR3 sequences are present, about 48% being singletons, with the ten largest covering around 40%.

The gene calls are TRBV20-1 and TRBJ2-1; 8 positions agree with TRBD1. Sequencing was done on a sample of blood. The TCR originated in a man older than 75 in good health. CDR3 bases: TGCAGTGCTGGGCAGGGGGCTAGCTCCTACAATGAGCAGTTCTTC. Translation: CSAGQGASSYNEQFF.